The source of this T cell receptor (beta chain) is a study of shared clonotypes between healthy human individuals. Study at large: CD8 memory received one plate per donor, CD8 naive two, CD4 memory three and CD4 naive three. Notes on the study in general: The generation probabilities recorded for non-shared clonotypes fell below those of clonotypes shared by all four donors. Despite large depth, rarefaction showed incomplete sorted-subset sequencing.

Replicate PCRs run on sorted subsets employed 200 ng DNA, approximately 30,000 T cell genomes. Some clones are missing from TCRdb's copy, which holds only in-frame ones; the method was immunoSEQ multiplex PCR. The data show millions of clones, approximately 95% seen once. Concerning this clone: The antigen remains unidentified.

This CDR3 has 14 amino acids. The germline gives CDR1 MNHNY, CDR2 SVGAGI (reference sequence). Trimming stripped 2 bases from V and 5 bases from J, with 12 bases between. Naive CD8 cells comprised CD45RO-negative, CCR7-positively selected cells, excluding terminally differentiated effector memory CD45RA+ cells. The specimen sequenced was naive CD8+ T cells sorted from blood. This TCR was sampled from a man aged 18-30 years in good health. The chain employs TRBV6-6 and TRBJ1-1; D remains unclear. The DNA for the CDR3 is TGTGCCAGCAGTTACAACCAGGAGGGTACTGAAGCTTTCTTT. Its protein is CASSYNQEGTEAFF.